Following are 7 T cell receptor beta chains from one sample sequenced in a study of identical twins' blood T cells. TCRdb recomputed calls from the 5' RACE reads with MiXCR, one row per CDR3 protein. The sample records a few hundred thousand distinct CDR3 sequences, about 28% being singletons. Sequenced: PBMCs. These receptors were obtained from a woman aged 18-50 years in good health.

The chain combines TRBV18 with TRBJ1-6; 9 positions agree with TRBD1. V shed 4 bases and J 8 bases; nucleotides not matched to a gene: 3. This CDR3 is built from 14 residues. Germline CDR1 KGHSH, CDR2 LQKENI. CDR3: CASSLQGADSPLHF. The DNA for the CDR3 is TGTGCCAGCTCACTACAGGGGGCGGATTCACCCCTCCACTTT. The variable domain in full, completed from reference TRBV18 and TRBJ1-6, reads NAGVMQNPRHLVRRRGQEARLRCSPMKGHSHVYWYRQLPEEGLKFMVYLQKENIIDESGMPKERFSAEFPKEGPSILRIQQVVRGDSAAYFCASSLQGADSPLHFGNGTRLTVT.

The gene calls are TRBV6-2 or TRBV6-3 and TRBJ1-2, with 10 bases that match TRBD1. Germline V CDR1 and CDR2: MNHEY, SVGEGT. This CDR3 contains 16 residues. V shed 5 bases, J shed 1 base, and the junction held 7 bases outside the gene matches. CDR3 in DNA: TGTGCCAGCAGTCCTGGCCGGGACAGGGGTAACTATGGCTACACCTTC. It encodes CASSPGRDRGNYGYTF.

This clonotype was seen only a few times. The rearrangement joins TRBV6-2 or TRBV6-3 to TRBJ1-1; possible D gene TRBD1, 5 bases. V was cut by 0 bases and J by 1 base, with 12 bases left in between. The CDR3 is 16 residues long. Germline CDR1 is MNHEY and CDR2 is SVGEGT. The CDR3 reads CASSYSPAGTNTEAFF. The CDR3 DNA sequence: TGTGCCAGCAGTTACTCCCCTGCAGGGACGAACACTGAAGCTTTCTTT.

In this sample, this clonotype turned up many times. The genes are TRBV10-3 and TRBJ2-3, with TRBD2 as a possible D gene (5 bases). V shed 9 bases and J shed 6 bases, with 13 bases lying between them. CDR3 length: 12 amino acids. CDR1 is ENHRY, CDR2 SYGVKD, per germline. The CDR3, as DNA: TGTGCCATTGCCAGTGGGAGCGATACGCAGTATTTT. This codes for CAIASGSDTQYF.

V is TRBV19 and J is TRBJ1-2, with D uncertain. V lost 5 bases to trimming and J lost 6 bases, with 7 bases between them. The germline V gene has CDR1 LNHDA and CDR2 SQIVND (reference sequence). The CDR3 consists of 11 residues. CDR3 amino acids: CASSFGDGYTF. DNA of the CDR3: TGTGCCAGTAGTTTTGGGGATGGCTACACCTTC.

The rearrangement uses TRBV18 and TRBJ1-1; D is uncertain. CDR3 length: 13 residues. Per the germline V gene, CDR1 is KGHSH and CDR2 is LQKENI. V was clipped by 4 bases and J by 6 bases, with 12 bases between them. The CDR3 region is CASSQEIPPEAFF. CDR3 in DNA: TGTGCCAGCTCACAGGAGATCCCTCCTGAAGCTTTCTTT.

The chain is built from TRBV11-2 and TRBJ1-1; no definite D call. V lost 8 bases and J lost 1, with 8 bases in between. Germline V lookup: CDR1 SGHAT, CDR2 FQNNGV. This CDR3 region has 12 residues. Written as DNA, the CDR3 is TGTGCCAGCTGGCGAGGGAACACTGAAGCTTTCTTT. As protein: CASWRGNTEAFF. Full variable domain (remainder filled in from reference TRBV11-2 and TRBJ1-1): EAGVAQSPRYKIIEKRQSVAFWCNPISGHATLYWYQQILGQGPKLLIQFQNNGVVDDSQLPKDRFSAERLKGVDSTLKIQPAKLEDSAVYLCASWRGNTEAFFGQGTRLTVV.